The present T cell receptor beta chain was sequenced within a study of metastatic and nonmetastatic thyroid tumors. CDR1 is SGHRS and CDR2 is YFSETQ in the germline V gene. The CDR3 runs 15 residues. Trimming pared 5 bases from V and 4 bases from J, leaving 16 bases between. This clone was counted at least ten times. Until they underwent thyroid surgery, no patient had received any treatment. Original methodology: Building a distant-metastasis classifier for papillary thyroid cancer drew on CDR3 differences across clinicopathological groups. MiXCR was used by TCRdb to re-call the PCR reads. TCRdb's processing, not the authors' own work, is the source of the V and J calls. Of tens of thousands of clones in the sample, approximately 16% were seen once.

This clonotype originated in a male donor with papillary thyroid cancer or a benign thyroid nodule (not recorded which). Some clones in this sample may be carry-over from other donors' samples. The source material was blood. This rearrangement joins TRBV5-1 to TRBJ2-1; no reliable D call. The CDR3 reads CASSVVGQGYNEQFF. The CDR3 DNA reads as TGCGCCAGCAGTGTTGTCGGTCAAGGGTACAATGAGCAGTTCTTC.